Described below is a single T cell receptor beta chain sequence and its context. V lost 1 base, J lost 4 bases, and 10 bases lay in between. Germline values: CDR1 SEHNR, CDR2 FQNEAQ (reference sequence). CDR3 length: 15 residues. This sample is part of a study of T-cell reconstitution after alpha-beta-depleted transplantation in children. TCRbeta library construction was performed incorporating unique molecular identifiers. TCRdb passed the PCR reads through MiXCR, listing each CDR3 protein once. The table lists 210,000 or so distinct CDR3 sequences, 8.5% to 10% of them singletons. The receptor was derived from a human donor who donated a stem cell graft to a child with acute lymphoblastic leukemia. The input for sequencing was PBMCs from the stem cell graft donor, taken from the stem cell graft. The gene calls are TRBV7-9 and TRBJ2-2; D is ambiguous. The chain's CDR3 is CASSLVLRGTGELFF. The CDR3 bases are TGTGCCAGCAGCTTAGTCCTGCGAGGCACCGGGGAGCTGTTTTTT.